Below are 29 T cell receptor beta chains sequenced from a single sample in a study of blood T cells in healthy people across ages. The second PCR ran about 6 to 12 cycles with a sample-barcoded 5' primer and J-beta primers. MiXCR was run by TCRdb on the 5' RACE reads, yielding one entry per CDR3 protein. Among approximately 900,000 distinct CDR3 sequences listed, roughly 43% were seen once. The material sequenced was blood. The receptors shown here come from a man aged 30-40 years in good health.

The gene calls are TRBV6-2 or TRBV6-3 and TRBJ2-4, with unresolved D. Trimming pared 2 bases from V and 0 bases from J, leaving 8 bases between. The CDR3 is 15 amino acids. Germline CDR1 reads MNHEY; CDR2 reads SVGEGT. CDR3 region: CASSYDGIAKNIQYF. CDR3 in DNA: TGTGCCAGCAGTTACGACGGTATAGCCAAAAACATTCAGTACTTC.

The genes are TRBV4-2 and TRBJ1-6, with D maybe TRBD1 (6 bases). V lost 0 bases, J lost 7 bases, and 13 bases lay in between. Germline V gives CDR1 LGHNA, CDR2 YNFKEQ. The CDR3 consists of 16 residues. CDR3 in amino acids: CASSQEFTGFNSPLHF. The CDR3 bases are TGTGCCAGCAGCCAAGAATTTACAGGGTTCAATTCACCCCTCCACTTT.

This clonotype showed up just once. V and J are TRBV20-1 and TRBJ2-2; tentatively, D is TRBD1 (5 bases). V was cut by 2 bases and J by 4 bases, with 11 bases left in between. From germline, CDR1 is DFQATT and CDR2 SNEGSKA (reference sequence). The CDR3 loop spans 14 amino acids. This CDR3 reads CSARSGALTGELFF. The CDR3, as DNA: TGCAGTGCTAGATCTGGGGCTCTCACCGGGGAGCTGTTTTTT.

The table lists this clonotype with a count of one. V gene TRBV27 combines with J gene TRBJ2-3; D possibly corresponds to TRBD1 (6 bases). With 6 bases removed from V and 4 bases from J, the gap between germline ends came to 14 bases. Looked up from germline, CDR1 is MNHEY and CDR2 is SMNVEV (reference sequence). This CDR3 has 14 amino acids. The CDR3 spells CASSEDRPPDTQYF. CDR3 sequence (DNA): TGTGCCAGCAGCGAGGACAGACCCCCAGATACGCAGTATTTT.

The CDR3 region has the DNA TGTGCCAGCAAGGCGGGGGACACAGATACGCAGTATTTT. This codes for CASKAGDTDTQYF. The rearrangement uses TRBV6-2 or TRBV6-3 and TRBJ2-3; 7 nucleotides align to TRBD2. V was clipped by 7 bases and J by 2 bases; unmatched bases: 3. The CDR3 loop spans 13 amino acids. Germline loops: CDR1 MNHEY, CDR2 SVGEGT.

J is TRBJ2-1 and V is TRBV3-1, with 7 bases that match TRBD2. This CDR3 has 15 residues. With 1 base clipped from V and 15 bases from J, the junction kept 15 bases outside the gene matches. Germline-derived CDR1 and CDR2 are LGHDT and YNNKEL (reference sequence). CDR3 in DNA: TGTGCCAGCAGCCAAGTGGCCGGAACTAGCGTAAATCCGTTCTTC. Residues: CASSQVAGTSVNPFF.

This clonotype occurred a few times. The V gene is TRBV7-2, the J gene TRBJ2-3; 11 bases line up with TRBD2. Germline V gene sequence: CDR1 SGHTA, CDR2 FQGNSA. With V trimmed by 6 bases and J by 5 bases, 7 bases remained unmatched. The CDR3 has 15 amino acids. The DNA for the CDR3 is TGTGCCAGCAGGCAATCCGGGACTAGCGGAGATACGCAGTATTTT. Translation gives CASRQSGTSGDTQYF.

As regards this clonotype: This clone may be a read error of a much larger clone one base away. This chain's CDR3 is CASSERESTDTQYF. The CDR3 DNA reads as TGTGCCAGCAGCGAGCGGGAGAGCACAGATACGCAGTATTTT. This chain links TRBV6-6 with TRBJ2-3; 8 bases fit TRBD2. Per the germline V gene, CDR1 is MNHNY and CDR2 is SVGAGI (reference sequence). The CDR3 contains 14 residues. V lost 6 bases and J lost 0; bases outside the gene matches: 2.

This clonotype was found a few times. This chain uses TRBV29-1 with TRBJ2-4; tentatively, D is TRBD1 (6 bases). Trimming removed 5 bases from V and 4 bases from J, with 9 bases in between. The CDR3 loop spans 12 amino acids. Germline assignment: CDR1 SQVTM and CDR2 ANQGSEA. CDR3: CSVTTGKNIQYF. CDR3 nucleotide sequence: TGCAGCGTTACCACAGGGAAAAACATTCAGTACTTC.

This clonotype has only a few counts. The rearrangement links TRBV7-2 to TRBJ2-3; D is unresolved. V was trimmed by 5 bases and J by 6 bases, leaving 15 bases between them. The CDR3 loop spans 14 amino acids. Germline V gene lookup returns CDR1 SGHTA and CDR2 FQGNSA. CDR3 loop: CASSLNGVRDTQYF. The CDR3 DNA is TGTGCCAGCAGCCTCAATGGGGTGAGGGATACGCAGTATTTT.

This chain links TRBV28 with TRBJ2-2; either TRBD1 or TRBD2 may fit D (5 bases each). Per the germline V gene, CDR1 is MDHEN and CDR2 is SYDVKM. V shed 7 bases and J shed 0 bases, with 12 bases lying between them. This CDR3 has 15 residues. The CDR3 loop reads CASKSGTANTGELFF. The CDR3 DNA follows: TGTGCCAGCAAATCCGGGACGGCGAACACCGGGGAGCTGTTTTTT.

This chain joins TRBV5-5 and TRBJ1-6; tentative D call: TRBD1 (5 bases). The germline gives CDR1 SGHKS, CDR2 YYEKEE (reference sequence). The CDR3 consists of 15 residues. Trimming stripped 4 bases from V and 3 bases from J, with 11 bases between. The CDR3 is CASSLRDFYNSPLHF. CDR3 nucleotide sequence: TGTGCCAGCAGCCTCCGGGACTTCTATAATTCACCCCTCCACTTT.

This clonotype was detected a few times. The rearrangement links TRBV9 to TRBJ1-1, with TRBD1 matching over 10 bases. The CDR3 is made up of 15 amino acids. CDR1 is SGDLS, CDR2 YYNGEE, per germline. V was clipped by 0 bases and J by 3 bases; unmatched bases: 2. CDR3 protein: CASSVVGTGDTEAFF. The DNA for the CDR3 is TGTGCCAGCAGCGTAGTGGGGACAGGGGACACTGAAGCTTTCTTT.

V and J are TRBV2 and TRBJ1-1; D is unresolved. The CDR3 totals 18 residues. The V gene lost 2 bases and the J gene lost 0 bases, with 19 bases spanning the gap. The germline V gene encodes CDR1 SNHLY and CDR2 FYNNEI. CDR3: CASSEPVQTAGMNTEAFF. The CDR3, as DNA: TGTGCCAGCAGTGAACCAGTACAGACGGCTGGAATGAACACTGAAGCTTTCTTT.

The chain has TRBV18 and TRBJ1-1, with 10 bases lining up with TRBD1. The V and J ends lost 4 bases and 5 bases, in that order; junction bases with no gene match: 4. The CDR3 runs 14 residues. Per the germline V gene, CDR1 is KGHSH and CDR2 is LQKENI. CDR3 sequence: CASSLDRGMTEAFF. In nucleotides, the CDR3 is TGTGCCAGCTCACTGGACAGGGGGATGACTGAAGCTTTCTTT.

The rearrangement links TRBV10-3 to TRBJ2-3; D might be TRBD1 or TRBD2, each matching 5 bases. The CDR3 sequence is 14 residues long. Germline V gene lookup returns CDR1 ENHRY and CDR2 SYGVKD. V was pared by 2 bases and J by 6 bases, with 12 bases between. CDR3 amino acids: CAISENRGQDTQYF. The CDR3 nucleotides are TGTGCCATCAGTGAGAACCGGGGCCAGGATACGCAGTATTTT.

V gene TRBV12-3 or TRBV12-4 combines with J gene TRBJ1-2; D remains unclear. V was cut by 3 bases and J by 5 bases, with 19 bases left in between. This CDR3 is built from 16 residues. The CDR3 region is CASSFWEGPIEYGYTF. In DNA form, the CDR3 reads TGTGCCAGCAGTTTCTGGGAAGGACCCATTGAGTATGGCTACACCTTC.

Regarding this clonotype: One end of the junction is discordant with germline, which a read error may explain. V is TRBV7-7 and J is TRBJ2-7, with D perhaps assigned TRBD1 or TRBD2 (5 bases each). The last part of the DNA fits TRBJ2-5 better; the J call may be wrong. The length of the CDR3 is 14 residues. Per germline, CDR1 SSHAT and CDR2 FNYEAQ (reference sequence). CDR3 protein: CASSKGRAGETQYF. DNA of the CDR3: TGTGCTAGCAGCAAGGGGCGGGCGGGCGAGACCCAGTACTTC.

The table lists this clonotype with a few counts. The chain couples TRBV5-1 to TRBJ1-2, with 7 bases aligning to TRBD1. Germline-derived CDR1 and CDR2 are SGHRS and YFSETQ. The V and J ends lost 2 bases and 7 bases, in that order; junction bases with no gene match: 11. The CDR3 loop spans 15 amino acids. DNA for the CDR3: TGCGCCAGCAGCTTACAGGACAGGACACCGGTTGGCTACACCTTC. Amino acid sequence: CASSLQDRTPVGYTF.

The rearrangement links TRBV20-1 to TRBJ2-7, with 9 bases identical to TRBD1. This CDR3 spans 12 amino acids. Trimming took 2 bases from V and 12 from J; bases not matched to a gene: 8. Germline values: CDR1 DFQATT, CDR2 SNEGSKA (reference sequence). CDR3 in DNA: TGCAGTGCTAGACGGACAGGGGTCTCCGTGTACTTC. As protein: CSARRTGVSVYF.

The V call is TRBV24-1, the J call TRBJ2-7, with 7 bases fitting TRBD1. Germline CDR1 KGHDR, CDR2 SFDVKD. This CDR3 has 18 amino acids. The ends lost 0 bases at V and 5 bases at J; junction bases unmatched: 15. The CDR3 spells CATSDLSGKGDRGHEQYF. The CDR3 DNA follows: TGTGCCACCAGTGATTTGTCCGGAAAGGGGGACAGAGGCCACGAGCAGTACTTC.

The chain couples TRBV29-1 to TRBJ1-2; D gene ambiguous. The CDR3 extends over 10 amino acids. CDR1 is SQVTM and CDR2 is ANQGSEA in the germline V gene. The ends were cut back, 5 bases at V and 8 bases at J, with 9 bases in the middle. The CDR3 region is CSVSASGYTF. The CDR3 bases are TGCAGCGTTTCCGCATCAGGCTACACCTTC.

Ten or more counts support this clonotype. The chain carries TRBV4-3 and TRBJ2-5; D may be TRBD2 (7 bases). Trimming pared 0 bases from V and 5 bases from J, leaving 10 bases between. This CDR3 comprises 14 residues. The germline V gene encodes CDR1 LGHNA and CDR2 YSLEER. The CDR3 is CASSQDEGGETQYF. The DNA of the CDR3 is TGCGCCAGCAGCCAAGATGAGGGGGGGGAGACCCAGTACTTC.

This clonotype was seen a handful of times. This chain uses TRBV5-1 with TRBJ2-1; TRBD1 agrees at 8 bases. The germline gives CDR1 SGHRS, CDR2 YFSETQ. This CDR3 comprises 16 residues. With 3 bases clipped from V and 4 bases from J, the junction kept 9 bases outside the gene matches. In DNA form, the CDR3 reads TGCGCCAGCAGCTATATCAGTGGACAGGGATACAATGAGCAGTTCTTC. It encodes CASSYISGQGYNEQFF.

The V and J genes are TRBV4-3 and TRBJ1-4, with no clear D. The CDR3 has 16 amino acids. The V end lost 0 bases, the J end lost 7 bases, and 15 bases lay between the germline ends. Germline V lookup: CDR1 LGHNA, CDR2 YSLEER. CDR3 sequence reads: CASSQDRANYGEKLFF. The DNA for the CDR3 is TGCGCCAGCAGCCAAGATAGGGCCAACTACGGTGAAAAACTGTTTTTT.

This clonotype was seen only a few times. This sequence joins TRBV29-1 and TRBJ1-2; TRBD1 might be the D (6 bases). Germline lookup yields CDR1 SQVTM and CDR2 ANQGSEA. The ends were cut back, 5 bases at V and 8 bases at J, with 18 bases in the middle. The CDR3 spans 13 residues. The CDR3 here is CSVSGGGGRGYTF. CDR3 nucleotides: TGCAGCGTTTCGGGCGGGGGCGGGAGAGGCTACACCTTC.

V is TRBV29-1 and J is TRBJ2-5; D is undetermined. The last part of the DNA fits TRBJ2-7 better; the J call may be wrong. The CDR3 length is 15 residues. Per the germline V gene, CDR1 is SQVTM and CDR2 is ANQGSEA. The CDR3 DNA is TGCAGCGCGCAAGGTGGGGAAGGCAGGTCCTACGAGCAGTACTTC. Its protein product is CSAQGGEGRSYEQYF.

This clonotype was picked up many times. CDR3 region: CASSLTDSGANVLTF. The CDR3 region has the DNA TGTGCCAGCTCACTGACTGATTCTGGGGCCAACGTCCTGACTTTC. V is TRBV6-2 or TRBV6-3 and J is TRBJ2-6; D ambiguous. The CDR3 covers 15 residues. Per germline, CDR1 MNHEY and CDR2 SVGEGT. V was cut by 8 bases and J by 1 base, with 12 bases left in between.

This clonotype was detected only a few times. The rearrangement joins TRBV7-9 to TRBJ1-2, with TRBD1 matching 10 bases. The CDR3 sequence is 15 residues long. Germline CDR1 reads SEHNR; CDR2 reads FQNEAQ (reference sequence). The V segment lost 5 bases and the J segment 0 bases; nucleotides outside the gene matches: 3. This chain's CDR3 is CASSGQGGSNYGYTF. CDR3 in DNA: TGTGCCAGCAGCGGACAGGGGGGGTCTAACTATGGCTACACCTTC.